There are many counts of the clone carrying this T cell receptor (beta chain). Amplification targeted TCR beta CDR3 regions from RNA transcripts. Primed by the HTBI set, a first-round RT-PCR was run on the TCR CDR3. TCRdb redid the calling of the multiplex PCR reads with MiXCR, one entry per CDR3 protein. The data show approximately 740,000 distinct CDR3 sequences, approximately 14% seen once. This entry belongs to a study of T cells in Graves' hyperthyroidism and ophthalmopathy. In the study overall: Any treatment followed the collection of peripheral blood at initial diagnosis.

Clinical symptoms, serum thyroxine and TRAb, thyroid ultrasound and orbital computed tomography together formed the diagnostic basis. Germline V gene sequence: CDR1 KGHSH, CDR2 LQKENI. The CDR3 sequence is 16 residues long. The ends lost 3 bases at V and 5 bases at J; junction bases unmatched: 12. The gene calls are TRBV18 and TRBJ2-5, with TRBD1 matching 7 bases. Specimen: blood. The clonotype was recovered from a woman between 18 and 29 years old with Graves' hyperthyroidism. CDR3 in DNA: TGTGCCAGCTCACCTCCTTGGAACAGGGGATGGGAGACCCAGTACTTC. Translated: CASSPPWNRGWETQYF.